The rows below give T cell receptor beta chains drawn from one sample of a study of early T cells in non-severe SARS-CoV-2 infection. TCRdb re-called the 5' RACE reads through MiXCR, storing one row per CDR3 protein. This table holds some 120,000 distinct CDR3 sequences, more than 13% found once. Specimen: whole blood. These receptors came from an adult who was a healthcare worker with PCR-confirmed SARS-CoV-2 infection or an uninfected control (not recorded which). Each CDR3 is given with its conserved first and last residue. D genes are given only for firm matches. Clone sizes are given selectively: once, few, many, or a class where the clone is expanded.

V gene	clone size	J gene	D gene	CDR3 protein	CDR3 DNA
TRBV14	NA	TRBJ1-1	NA	CASSHNRRNTEAFF	TGTGCCAGCAGCCACAACAGGAGGAACACTGAAGCTTTCTTT
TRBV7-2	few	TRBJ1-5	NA	CASSLWGGQPQHF	TGTGCCAGCAGCTTATGGGGGGGACAGCCCCAGCATTTT
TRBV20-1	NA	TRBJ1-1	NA	CSAGPGQRRPEAFF	TGCAGTGCTGGACCGGGACAAAGAAGACCTGAAGCTTTCTTT
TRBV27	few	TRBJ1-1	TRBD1	CASSLDRGNGEAFF	TGTGCCAGCAGCTTGGACAGGGGGAATGGTGAAGCTTTCTTT
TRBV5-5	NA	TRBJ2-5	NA	CASSRSLETQYF	TGTGCCAGCAGCCGCTCTCTGGAGACCCAGTACTTC
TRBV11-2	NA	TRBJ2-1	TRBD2	CASSLDGTSRGEQFF	TGTGCCAGCAGCTTAGACGGGACTAGTAGAGGTGAGCAGTTCTTC
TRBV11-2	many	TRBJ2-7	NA	CASSLTLSETAHYEQYF	TGTGCCAGCAGCTTAACGCTCTCCGAGACAGCTCACTACGAGCAGTACTTC
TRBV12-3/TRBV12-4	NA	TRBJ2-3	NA	CASTLGLNRADTQYF	TGTGCCAGCACTCTAGGTTTGAACAGGGCAGATACGCAGTATTTT
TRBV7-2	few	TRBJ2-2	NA	CASSFHRPGARTGELFF	TGTGCCAGCAGTTTCCACCGGCCAGGGGCGCGAACCGGGGAGCTGTTTTTT
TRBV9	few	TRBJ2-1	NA	CASSVGVSGRTITYNEQFF	TGTGCCAGCAGCGTAGGCGTTAGCGGCCGGACGATAACCTACAATGAGCAGTTCTTC
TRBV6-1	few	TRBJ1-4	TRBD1	CASSRTGTVEKLFF	TGTGCCAGCAGTAGGACAGGGACGGTGGAAAAACTGTTTTTT
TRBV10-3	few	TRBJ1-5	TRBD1	CAIRATGDSNQPQHF	TGTGCCATCAGGGCGACAGGGGATAGCAATCAGCCCCAGCATTTT
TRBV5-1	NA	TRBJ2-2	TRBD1	CASSTQGANTGELFF	TGCGCCAGCAGCACTCAGGGGGCGAACACCGGGGAGCTGTTTTTT
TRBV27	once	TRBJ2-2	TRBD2	CASTPLPGTSGAGELFF	TGTGCCAGCACCCCGCTCCCAGGGACTAGCGGGGCCGGGGAGCTGTTTTTT
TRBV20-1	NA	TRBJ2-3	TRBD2	CSASGTSGGRTDTQYF	TGCAGTGCTAGCGGGACTAGCGGGGGTAGAACAGATACGCAGTATTTT
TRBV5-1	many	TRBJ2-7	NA	CASTGTRNYEQYF	TGCGCCAGCACCGGGACGAGAAACTACGAGCAGTACTTC